This T cell receptor beta chain is drawn from a study of shared clonotypes between healthy human individuals. Study-wide results and limits: Generation probabilities of non-shared clonotypes were lower (relative to those shared by all four donors). Across a handful of donors, naive CD4 shared 5% to 6.5%, naive CD8 3% to 3.5%, memory CD4 roughly 2.4%, memory CD8 approximately 0.4%.

TCRdb keeps only in-frame clones here, not all; method: immunoSEQ multiplex PCR. The sample lists 2 million to 2.5 million clones; 90% to 97% were seen once. In the case of this clone: Antigen: not known.

Germline V CDR1 and CDR2: ENHRY, SYGVKD. V was cut by 11 bases and J by 7 bases, with 17 bases left in between. CDR3 length equals 12 residues. All donors were Caucasian adults living in Nashville, Tennessee. The CD4+ fraction was divided into a CD45RA+ naive subset and a CD45RA-negative memory subset. The chain is built from TRBV10-3 and TRBJ1-2; no firm D call. The sequencing input was naive CD4+ T cells sorted from blood. Noted subset: CD45RA+ positively selected. This receptor was obtained from a man aged 18 to 30 in good health. DNA for the CDR3: TGTGCCTCGCACGGCGGACTGACTGGCTACACCTTC. Translating gives CASHGGLTGYTF.